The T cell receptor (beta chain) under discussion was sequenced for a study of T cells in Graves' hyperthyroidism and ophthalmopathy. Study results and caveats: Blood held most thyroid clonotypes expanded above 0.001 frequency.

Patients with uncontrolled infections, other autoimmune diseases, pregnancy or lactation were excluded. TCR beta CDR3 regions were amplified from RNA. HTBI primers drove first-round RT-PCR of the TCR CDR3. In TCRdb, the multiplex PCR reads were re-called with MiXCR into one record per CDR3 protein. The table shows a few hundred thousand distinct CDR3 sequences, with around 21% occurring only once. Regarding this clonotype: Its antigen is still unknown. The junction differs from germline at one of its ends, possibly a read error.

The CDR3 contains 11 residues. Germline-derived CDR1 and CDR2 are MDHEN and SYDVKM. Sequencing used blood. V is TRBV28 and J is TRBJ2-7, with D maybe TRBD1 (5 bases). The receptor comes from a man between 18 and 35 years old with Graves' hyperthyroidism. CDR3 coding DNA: TGTGCCAGCAGCACGACGGCCAGACAGTCCTTC. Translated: CASSTTARQSF.